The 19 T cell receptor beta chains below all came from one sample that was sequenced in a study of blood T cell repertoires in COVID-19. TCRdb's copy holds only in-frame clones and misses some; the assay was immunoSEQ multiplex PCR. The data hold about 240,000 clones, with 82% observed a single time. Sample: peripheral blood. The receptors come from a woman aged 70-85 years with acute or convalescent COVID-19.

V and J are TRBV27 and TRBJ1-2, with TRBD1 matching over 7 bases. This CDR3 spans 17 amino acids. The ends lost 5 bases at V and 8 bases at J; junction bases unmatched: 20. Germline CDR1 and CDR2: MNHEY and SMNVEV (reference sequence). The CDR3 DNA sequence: TGTGCCAGCAGTCCTCCTCGCACAGGGGCGGTTAGAGAGGGCTACACCTTC. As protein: CASSPPRTGAVREGYTF.

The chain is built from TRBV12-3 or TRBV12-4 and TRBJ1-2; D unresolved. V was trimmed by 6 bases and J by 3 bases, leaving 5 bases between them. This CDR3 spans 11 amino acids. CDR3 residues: CASSPYYGYTF. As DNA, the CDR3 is TGTGCCAGCAGCCCTTACTATGGCTACACCTTC.

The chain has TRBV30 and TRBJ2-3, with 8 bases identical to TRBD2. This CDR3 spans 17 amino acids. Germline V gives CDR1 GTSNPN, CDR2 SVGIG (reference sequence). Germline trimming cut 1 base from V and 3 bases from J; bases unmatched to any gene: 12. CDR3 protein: CAWSAGLAFGGTDTQYF. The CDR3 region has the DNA TGTGCCTGGAGTGCTGGACTAGCATTCGGGGGGACAGATACGCAGTATTTT. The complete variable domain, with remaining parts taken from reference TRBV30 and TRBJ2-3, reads SQTIHQWPATLVQPVGSPLSLECTVEGTSNPNLYWYRQAAGRGLQLLFYSVGIGQISSEVPQNLSASRPQDRQFILSSKKLLLSDSGFYLCAWSAGLAFGGTDTQYFGPGTRLTVL.

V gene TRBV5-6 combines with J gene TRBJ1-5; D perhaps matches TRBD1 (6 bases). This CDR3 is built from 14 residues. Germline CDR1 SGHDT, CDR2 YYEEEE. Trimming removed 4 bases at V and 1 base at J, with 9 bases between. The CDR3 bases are TGTGCCAGCAGCCCCGGACAGAGCAATCAGCCCCAGCATTTT. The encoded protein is CASSPGQSNQPQHF.

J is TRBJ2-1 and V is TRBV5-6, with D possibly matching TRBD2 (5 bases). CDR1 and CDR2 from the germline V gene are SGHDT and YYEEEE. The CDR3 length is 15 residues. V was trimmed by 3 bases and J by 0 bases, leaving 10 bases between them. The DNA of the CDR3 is TGTGCCAGCAGCTATACCGGGAACTCCTACAATGAGCAGTTCTTC. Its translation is CASSYTGNSYNEQFF.

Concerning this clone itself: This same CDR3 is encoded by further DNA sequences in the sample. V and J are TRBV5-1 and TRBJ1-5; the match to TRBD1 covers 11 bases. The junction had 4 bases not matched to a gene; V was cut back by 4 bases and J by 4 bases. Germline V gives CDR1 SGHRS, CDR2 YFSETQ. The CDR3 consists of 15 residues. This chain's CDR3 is CASSEGQGGNQPQHF. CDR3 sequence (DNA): TGCGCCAGCAGCGAGGGACAGGGGGGAAATCAGCCCCAGCATTTT.

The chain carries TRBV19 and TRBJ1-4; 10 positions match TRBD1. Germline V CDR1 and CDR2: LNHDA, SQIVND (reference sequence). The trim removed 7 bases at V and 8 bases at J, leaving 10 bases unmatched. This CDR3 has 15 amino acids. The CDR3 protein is CASTRDRGQGEKLFF. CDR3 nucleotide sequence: TGTGCCAGTACCAGAGATAGGGGACAGGGGGAAAAACTGTTTTTT.

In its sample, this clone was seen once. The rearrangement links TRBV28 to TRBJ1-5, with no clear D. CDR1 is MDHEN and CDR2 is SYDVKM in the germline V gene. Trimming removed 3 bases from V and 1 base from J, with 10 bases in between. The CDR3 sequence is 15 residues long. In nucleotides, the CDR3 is TGTGCCAGCAGTTTCAGTTCGGGGAGCAATCAGCCCCAGCATTTT. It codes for CASSFSSGSNQPQHF.

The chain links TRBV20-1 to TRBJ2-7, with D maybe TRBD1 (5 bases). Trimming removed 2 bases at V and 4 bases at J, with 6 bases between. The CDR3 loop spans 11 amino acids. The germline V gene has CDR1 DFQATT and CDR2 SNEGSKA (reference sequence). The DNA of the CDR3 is TGCAGTGCTAGAAGGGGTTACGAGCAGTACTTC. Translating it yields CSARRGYEQYF.

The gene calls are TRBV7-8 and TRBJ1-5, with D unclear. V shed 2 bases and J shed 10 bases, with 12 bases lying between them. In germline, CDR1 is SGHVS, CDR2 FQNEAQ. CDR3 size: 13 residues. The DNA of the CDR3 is TGTGCCAGCAGCTTATCTGGGCTCAGCCCCCAGCATTTT. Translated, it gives CASSLSGLSPQHF.

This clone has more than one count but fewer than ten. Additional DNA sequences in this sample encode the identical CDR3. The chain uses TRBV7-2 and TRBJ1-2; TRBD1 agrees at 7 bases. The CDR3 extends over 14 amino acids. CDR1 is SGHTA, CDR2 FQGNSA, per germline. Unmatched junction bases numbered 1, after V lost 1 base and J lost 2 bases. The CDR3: CASSLDRGNYGYTF. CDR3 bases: TGTGCCAGCAGCTTAGACAGGGGAAACTATGGCTACACCTTC.

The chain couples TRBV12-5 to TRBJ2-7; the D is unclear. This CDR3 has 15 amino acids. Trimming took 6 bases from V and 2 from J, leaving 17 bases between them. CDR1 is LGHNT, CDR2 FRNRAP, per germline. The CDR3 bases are TGTGCTAGTGGCTCTGACATTCAAGGCGCCTACGAGCAGTACTTC. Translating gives CASGSDIQGAYEQYF.

The CDR3: CASSFTGDTEAFF. CDR3 in DNA: TGTGCCAGCAGCTTTACAGGGGACACTGAAGCTTTCTTT. The rearrangement joins TRBV11-3 to TRBJ1-1; TRBD1 aligns across 7 bases. Germline V lookup: CDR1 SGHNT, CDR2 YENEEA. The CDR3 runs to 13 residues. V was pared by 3 bases and J by 3 bases, with 1 base of the junction left unmatched.

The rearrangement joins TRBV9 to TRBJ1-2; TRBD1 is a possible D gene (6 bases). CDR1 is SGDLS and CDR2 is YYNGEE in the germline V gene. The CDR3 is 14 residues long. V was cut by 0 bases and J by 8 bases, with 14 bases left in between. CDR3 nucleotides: TGTGCCAGCAGCGTAGGACAGGTGGTTCGGGGCTACACCTTC. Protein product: CASSVGQVVRGYTF.

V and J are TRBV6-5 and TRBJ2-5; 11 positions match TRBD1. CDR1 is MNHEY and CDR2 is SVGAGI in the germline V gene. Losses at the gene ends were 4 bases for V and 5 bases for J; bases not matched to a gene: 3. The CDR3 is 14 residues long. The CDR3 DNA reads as TGTGCCAGCAGTTGGGACAGGGGGAGGGAGACCCAGTACTTC. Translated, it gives CASSWDRGRETQYF.

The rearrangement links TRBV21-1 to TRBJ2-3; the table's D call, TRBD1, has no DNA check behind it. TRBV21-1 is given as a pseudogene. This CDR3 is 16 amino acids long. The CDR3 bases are TGTGCCAGCAGGTGTTCGACAGGGAATAGCACAGATACGCAGTATTTT. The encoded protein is CASRCSTGNSTDTQYF.

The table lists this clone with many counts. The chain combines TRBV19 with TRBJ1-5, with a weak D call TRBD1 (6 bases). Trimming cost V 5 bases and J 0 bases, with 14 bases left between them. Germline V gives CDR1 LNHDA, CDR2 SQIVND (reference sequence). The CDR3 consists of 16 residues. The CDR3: CASSFRGDISNQPQHF. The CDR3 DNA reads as TGTGCCAGTAGTTTTCGGGGGGACATTAGCAATCAGCCCCAGCATTTT.

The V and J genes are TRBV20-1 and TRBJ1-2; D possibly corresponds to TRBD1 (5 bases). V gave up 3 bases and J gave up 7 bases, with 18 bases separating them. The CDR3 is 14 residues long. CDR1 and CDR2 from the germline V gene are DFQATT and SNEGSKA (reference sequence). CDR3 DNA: TGCAGTGCTAGTGTGGAGGGGCATGACTCTGGCTACACCTTC. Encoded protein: CSASVEGHDSGYTF.

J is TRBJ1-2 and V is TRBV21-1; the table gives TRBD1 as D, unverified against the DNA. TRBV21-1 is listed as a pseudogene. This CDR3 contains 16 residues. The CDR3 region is CASSTTRRPSNYGYTF. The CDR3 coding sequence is TGTGCCAGCAGCACGACCCGCAGGCCTTCTAACTATGGCTACACCTTC.